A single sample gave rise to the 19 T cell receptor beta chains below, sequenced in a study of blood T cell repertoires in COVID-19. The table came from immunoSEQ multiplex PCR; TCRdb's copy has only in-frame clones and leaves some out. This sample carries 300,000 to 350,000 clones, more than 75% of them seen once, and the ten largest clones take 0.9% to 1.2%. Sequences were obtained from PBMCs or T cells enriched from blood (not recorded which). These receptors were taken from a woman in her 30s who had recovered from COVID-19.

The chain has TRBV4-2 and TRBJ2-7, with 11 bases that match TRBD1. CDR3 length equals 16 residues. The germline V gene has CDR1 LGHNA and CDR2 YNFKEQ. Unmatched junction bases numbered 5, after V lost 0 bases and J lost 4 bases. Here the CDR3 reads CASSQDGQGARYEQYF. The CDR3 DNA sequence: TGTGCCAGCAGCCAAGATGGACAGGGGGCGAGGTACGAGCAGTACTTC.

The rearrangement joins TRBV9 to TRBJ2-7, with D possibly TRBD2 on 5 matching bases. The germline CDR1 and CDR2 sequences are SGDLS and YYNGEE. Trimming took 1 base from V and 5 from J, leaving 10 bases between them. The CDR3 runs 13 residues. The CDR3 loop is CASSVLGENEQYF. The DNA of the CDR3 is TGTGCCAGCAGCGTACTCGGGGAAAACGAGCAGTACTTC.

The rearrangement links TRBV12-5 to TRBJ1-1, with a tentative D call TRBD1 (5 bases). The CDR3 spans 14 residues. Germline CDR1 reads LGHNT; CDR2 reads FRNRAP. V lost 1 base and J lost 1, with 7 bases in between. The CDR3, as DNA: TGTGCTAGTGGTTTGGACAGGTCGAACACTGAAGCTTTCTTT. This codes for CASGLDRSNTEAFF.

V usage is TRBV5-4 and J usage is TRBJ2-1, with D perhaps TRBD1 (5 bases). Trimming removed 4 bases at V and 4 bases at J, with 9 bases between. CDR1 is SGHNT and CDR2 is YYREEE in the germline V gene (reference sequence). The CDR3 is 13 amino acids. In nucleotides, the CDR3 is TGTGCCAGCAGCGGGCAGGGTTACAATGAGCAGTTCTTC. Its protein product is CASSGQGYNEQFF.

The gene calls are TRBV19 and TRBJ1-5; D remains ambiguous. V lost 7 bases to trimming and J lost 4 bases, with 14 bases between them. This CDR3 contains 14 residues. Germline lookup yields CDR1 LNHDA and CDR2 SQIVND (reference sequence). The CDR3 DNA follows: TGTGCCAGTACCCCAACGGGAGGTAATCAGCCCCAGCATTTT. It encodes CASTPTGGNQPQHF.

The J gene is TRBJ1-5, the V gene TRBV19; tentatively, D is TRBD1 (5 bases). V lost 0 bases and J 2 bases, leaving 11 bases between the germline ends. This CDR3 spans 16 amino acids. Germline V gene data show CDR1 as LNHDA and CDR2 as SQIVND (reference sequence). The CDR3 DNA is TGTGCCAGTAGTATAGAACCCAGGGCGGGCAATCAGCCCCAGCATTTT. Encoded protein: CASSIEPRAGNQPQHF.

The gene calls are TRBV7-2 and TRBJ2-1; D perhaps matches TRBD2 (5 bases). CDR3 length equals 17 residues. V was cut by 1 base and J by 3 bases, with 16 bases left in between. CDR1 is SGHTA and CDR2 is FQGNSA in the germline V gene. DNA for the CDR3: TGTGCCAGCAGCTTAGTCGTAGGGAGTCCAAGCTACAATGAGCAGTTCTTC. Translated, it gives CASSLVVGSPSYNEQFF.

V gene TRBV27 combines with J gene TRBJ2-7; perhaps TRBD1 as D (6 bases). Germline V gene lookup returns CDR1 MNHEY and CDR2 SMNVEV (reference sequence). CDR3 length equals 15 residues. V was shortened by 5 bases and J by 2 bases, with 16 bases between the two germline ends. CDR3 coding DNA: TGTGCCAGCAGTCGGACAGCCGGGGATGCCTACGAGCAGTACTTC. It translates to CASSRTAGDAYEQYF.

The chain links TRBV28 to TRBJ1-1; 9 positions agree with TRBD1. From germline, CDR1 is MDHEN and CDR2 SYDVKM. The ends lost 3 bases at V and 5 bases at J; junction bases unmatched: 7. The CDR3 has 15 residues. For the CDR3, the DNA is TGTGCCAGCAGTTTGAGACAGGGGGTCGGAACTGAAGCTTTCTTT. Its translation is CASSLRQGVGTEAFF. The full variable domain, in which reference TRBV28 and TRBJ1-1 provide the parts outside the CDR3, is DVKVTQSSRYLVKRTGEKVFLECVQDMDHENMFWYRQDPGLGLRLIYFSYDVKMKEKGDIPEGYSVSREKKERFSLILESASTNQTSMYLCASSLRQGVGTEAFFGQGTRLTVV.

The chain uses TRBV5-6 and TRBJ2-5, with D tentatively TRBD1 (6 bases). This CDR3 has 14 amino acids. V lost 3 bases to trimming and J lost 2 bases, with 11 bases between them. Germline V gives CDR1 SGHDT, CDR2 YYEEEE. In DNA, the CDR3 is TGTGCCAGCAGCTACACCGGGACACAAGAGACCCAGTACTTC. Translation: CASSYTGTQETQYF.

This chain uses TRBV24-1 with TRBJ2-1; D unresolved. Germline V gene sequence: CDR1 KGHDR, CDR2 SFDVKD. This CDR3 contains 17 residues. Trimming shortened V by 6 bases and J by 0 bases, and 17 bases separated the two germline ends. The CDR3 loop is CATSSSPLTGSYNEQFF. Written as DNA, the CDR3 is TGTGCCACCAGTTCTTCGCCGCTCACTGGCTCCTACAATGAGCAGTTCTTC.

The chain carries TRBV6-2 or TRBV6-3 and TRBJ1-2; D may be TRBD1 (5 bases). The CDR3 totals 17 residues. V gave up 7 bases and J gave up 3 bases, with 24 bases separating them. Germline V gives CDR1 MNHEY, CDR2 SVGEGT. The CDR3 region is CASTPSRTPVSYYGYTF. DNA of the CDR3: TGTGCCAGCACCCCCTCCCGGACACCGGTCAGCTACTATGGCTACACCTTC.

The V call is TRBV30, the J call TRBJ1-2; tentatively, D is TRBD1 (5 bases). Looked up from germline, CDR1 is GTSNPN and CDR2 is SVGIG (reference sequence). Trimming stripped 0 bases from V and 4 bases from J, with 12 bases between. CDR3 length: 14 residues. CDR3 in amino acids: CAWSVHGAFYGYTF. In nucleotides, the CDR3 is TGTGCCTGGAGTGTACATGGGGCCTTCTATGGCTACACCTTC.

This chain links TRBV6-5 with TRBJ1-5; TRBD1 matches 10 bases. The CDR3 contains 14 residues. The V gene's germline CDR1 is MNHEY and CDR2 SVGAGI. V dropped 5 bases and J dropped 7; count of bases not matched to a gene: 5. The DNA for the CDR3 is TGTGCCAGCAGTACTGGACAGGGGGGCCAGCCCCAGCATTTT. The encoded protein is CASSTGQGGQPQHF.

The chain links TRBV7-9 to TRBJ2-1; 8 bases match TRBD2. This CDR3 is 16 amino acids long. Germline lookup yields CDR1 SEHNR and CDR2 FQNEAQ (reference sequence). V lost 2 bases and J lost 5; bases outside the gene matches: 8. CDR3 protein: CASSLSSGGPHNEQFF. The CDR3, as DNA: TGTGCCAGCAGCTTATCATCGGGGGGGCCCCACAATGAGCAGTTCTTC. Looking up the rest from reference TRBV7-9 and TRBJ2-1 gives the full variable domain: DTGVSQNPRHKITKRGQNVTFRCDPISEHNRLYWYRQTLGQGPEFLTYFQNEAQLEKSRLLSDRFSAERPKGSFSTLEIQRTEQGDSAMYLCASSLSSGGPHNEQFFGPGTRLTVL.

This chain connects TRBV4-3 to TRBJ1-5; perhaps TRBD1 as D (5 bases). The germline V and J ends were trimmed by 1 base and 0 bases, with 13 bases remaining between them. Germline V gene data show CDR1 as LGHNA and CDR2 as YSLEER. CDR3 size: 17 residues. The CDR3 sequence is CASSQARWGGSNQPQHF. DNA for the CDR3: TGCGCCAGCAGCCAAGCCCGTTGGGGGGGTAGCAATCAGCCCCAGCATTTT.

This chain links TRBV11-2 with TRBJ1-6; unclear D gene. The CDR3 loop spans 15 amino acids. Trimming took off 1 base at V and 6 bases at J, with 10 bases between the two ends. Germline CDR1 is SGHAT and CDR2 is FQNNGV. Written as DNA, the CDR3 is TGTGCCAGCAGCTTAGTGGCTGGTTTTAATTCACCCCTCCACTTT. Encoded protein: CASSLVAGFNSPLHF.

CDR3 sequence: CASSLQGSGNSPLHF. The CDR3 DNA reads TGTGCCAGCAGTCTACAGGGAAGCGGTAATTCACCCCTCCACTTT. V is TRBV6-5 and J is TRBJ1-6; possible D gene TRBD1, 6 bases. This CDR3 spans 15 amino acids. V was pared by 5 bases and J by 6 bases, with 14 bases between. Germline lookup yields CDR1 MNHEY and CDR2 SVGAGI.

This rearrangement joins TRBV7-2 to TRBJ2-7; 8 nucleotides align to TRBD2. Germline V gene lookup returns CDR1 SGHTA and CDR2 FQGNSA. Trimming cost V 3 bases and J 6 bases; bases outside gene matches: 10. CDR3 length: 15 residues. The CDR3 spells CASSFPRGGLSEQYF. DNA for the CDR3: TGTGCCAGCAGCTTCCCCCGGGGGGGGCTCTCCGAGCAGTACTTC.